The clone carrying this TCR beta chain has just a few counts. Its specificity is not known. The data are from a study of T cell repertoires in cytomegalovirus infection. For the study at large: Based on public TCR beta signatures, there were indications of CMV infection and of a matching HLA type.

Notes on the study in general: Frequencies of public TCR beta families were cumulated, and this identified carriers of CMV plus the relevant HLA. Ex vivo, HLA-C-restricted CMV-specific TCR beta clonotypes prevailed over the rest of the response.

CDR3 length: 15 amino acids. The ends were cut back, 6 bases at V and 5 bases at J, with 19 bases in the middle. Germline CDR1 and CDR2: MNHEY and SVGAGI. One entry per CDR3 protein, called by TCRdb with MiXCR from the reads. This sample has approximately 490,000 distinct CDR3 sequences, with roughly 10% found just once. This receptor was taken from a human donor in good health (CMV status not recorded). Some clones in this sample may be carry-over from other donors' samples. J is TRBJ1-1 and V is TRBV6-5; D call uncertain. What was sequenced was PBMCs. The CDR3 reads CASSRTTSLVTEAFF. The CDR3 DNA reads TGTGCCAGCAGCCGGACTACCTCCTTGGTAACTGAAGCTTTCTTT.